The present TCR beta chain was sequenced within a study of identical twins. Findings of the study overall: Interpretation of the results relied on cross-sectional statistical analysis and not on following the same donors.

Germline-derived CDR1 and CDR2 are SGHDT and YYEEEE. The CDR3 is 13 residues long. Trimming shortened V by 8 bases and J by 1 base, and 12 bases separated the two germline ends. As regards this clonotype: Its antigen is unknown.

Template switching introduced a universal primer site, and the cDNA bore unique molecular identifiers. TCRdb redid the calling of the 5' RACE reads with MiXCR, one entry per CDR3 protein. The data hold 240,000 or so distinct CDR3 sequences, with roughly a tenth observed a single time. The V gene is TRBV5-6, the J gene TRBJ1-1; tentative D call: TRBD1 (5 bases). The clonotype originates from a man aged 50-59 years in good health. Sample: memory T cells sorted from blood. The CDR3 DNA reads as TGTGCCAGTTACTCGGGACGGAACACTGAAGCTTTCTTT. Protein sequence: CASYSGRNTEAFF.